This T cell receptor beta chain was recovered during a study of shared clonotypes between healthy human individuals. Here immunoSEQ multiplex PCR was the method, and the copy in TCRdb shows in-frame clones only, minus some. The sample gives 2 million to 3 million clones, under 95% of which show up once; about 0.38% is in the top ten. As regards this clone: Antigen: not known.

Whole-study findings and limits: Memory subsets generally showed lower estimated richness than naive subsets. It was the few donors that limited the genetic and exposure-history diversity represented. Blood was the sole source, and tissue repertoires probably differ.

Germline V gene data show CDR1 as SNHLY and CDR2 as FYNNEI. This CDR3 is 14 amino acids long. V gave up 7 bases and J gave up 8 bases; unmatched junction bases: 10. The chain couples TRBV2 to TRBJ2-1; TRBD2 matches 8 bases. This TCR came from a man between 18 and 29 years old in good health. Some clones in this sample may be carry-over from other donors' samples. Sequenced input: naive CD4+ T cells from PBMCs. Described subset: CD45RA+ positively selected. The CDR3 region is CASKSRTSIDEQFF. Written as DNA, the CDR3 is TGTGCCAGCAAGTCAAGGACTAGCATCGATGAGCAGTTCTTC.